The clone carrying this TCR beta chain was recorded at least ten times. Its target is not known. The entry originates in a study of T cells after posttransplantation cyclophosphamide. Study-level findings and limits: Donor CD8+ memory clones often dominated recipient blood repertoires at later times. Recipient CMV seropositivity and CMV reactivation strongly tracked TRB clonality. Tissue-infiltrating T cells from skin or gut overlapped little with blood T cells.

Busulfan-fludarabine conditioning, marrow transplant, and cyclophosphamide on days +3 and +4 were administered. Only in-frame clones appear in the TCRdb table, and some are missing; sequencing was by immunoSEQ multiplex PCR. The sample has approximately 7,300 clones, none seen only once; the top ten hold 4.5% to 6%. V gave up 2 bases and J gave up 5 bases; unmatched junction bases: 3. This CDR3 is 14 amino acids long. The germline V gene has CDR1 MNHEY and CDR2 SVGAGI. The receptor's source is a female patient aged 50-60 years who received an allogeneic stem cell transplant from an unrelated donor, was CMV-positive, and had acute GVHD only. Some T cells may have come from the graft donor. The sequenced sample was PBMCs, obtained after allogeneic stem cell transplant with posttransplant cyclophosphamide. The gene calls are TRBV6-5 and TRBJ2-7; TRBD1 aligns across 10 bases. In DNA, the CDR3 is TGTGCCAGCAGTTACGCTGACAGGGGGCACGAGCAGTACTTC. Translation: CASSYADRGHEQYF.